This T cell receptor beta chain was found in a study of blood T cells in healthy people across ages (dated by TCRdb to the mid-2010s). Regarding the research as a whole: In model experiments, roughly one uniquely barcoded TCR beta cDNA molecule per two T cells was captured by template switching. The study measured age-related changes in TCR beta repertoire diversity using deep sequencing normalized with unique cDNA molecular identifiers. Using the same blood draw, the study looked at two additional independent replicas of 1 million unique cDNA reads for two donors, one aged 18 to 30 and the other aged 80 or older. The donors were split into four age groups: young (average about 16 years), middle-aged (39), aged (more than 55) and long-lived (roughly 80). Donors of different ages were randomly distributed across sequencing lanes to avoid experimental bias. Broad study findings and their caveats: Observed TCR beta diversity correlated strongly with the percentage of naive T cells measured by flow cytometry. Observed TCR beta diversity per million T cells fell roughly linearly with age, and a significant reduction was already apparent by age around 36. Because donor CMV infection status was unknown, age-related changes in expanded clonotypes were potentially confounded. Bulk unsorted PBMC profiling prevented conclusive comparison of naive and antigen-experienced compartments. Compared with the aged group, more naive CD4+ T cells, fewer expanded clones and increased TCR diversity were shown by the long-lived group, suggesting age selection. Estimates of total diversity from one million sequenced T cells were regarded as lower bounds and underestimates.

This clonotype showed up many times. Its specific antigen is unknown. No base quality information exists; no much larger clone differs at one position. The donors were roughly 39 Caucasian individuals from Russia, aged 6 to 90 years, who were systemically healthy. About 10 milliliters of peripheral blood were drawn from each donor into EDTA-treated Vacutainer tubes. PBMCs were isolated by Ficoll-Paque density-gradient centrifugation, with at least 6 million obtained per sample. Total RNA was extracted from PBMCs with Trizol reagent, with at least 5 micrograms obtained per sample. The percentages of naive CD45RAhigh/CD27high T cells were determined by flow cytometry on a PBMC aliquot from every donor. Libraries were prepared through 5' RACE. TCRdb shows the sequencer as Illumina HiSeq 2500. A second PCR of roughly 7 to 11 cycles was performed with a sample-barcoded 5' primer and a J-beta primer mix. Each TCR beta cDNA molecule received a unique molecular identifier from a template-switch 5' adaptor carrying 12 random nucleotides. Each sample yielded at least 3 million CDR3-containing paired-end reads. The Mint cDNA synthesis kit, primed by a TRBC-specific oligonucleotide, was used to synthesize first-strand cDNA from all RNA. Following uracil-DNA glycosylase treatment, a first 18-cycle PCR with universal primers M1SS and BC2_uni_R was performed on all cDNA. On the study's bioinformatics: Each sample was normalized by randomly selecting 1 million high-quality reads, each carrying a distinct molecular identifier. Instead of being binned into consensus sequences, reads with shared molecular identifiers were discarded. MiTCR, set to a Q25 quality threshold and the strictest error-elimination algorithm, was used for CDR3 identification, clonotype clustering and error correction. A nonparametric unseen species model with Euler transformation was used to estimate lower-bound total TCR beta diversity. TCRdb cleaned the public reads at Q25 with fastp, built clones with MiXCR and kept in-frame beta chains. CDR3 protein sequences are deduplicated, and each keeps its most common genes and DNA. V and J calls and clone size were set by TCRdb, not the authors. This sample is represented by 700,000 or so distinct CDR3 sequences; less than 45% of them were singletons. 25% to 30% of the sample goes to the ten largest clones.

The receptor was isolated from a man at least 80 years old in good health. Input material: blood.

For the CDR3, the sequence is CASSPFGGLAGGEQYF. The sequenced DNA is TGTGCCAGCAGCCCGTTTGGGGGTTTAGCGGGAGGCGAGCAGTACTTC. The V gene is TRBV7-2 and the J gene is TRBJ2-7; 10 bases in the junction line up with TRBD2. The CDR3 measures 16 amino acids from cysteine to phenylalanine. Left in the record is the CDR3 DNA by itself, 48 bases read in frame from the first base. V has 5 bases trimmed and J has 6 bases trimmed; junction bases matching no gene number 13. CDR1 and CDR2 are read off the germline V gene as SGHTA and FQGNSA.